This T cell receptor beta chain was captured in a study of T cell responses to AZD1222 COVID-19 vaccine. Study-wide results and limits: Baseline testing showed seropositivity in only a handful of AZD1222 recipients. With dominance at 160-218 and 743-854, vaccine-associated CD4 TCRs spanned spike. As reported, nearly half of all spike-specific TCRs target variant regions that are unmutated. Clonal diversity may have been underestimated in mostly white British donors.

Using immunoSEQ multiplex PCR, the repertoire was profiled, and TCRdb retains in-frame clones only, with some absent. The sample consists of under 80,000 clones, 81% of them appearing once. This clone was seen only once. As yet, its antigen is unknown. Germline trimming cut 4 bases from V and 1 base from J; bases unmatched to any gene: 4. Looked up from germline, CDR1 is SGHVS and CDR2 is FQNEAQ. The CDR3 runs 15 residues. Sequenced material: peripheral blood, taken 28 days after the second AZD1222 dose. This receptor was taken from an adult who received the AZD1222 COVID-19 vaccine. The gene calls are TRBV7-8 and TRBJ1-5; 7 nucleotides align to TRBD1. The CDR3 region is CASSSQTGSNQPQHF. The DNA for the CDR3 is TGTGCCAGCAGCTCCCAGACAGGGAGCAATCAGCCCCAGCATTTT.